The 8 T cell receptor beta chains reported below all come from one sample, sequenced in a study of cytomegalovirus exposure and HLA in healthy donors. PCR used 60 Vbeta primers and 13 Jbeta primers. Repertoires were generated with immunoSEQ multiplex PCR, while TCRdb's copy carries only in-frame clones and drops some. The table shows about 160,000 clones, with 80% to 90% occurring only once. Sequenced sample: PBMCs. The receptors shown here come from a man aged 50-59 years in good health and CMV-seropositive.

The chain employs TRBV21-1 and TRBJ2-3; the table's D call TRBD2 went unverified against the DNA. TRBV21-1 is a pseudogene. The CDR3 totals 16 residues. The CDR3 loop is CASSTPSAVFTDTQYF. The CDR3 nucleotides are TGTGCCAGCAGCACGCCTAGCGCAGTTTTCACAGATACGCAGTATTTT.

This chain uses TRBV2 with TRBJ2-7; TRBD2 agrees at 10 bases. Trimming took 7 bases from V and 7 from J; bases not matched to a gene: 13. The CDR3 covers 15 residues. CDR1 SNHLY and CDR2 FYNNEI come from the germline V gene. CDR3 bases: TGTGCCAGCAACCCCTCTACTAGCGGGGCTGGAGAGCAGTACTTC. Its translation is CASNPSTSGAGEQYF.

The rearrangement uses TRBV10-3 and TRBJ2-3; no reliable D call. V was clipped by 2 bases and J by 2 bases, with 14 bases between them. Germline CDR1 is ENHRY and CDR2 is SYGVKD. The CDR3 runs to 16 residues. This CDR3 is CAISEGEVPSTDTQYF. In nucleotides, the CDR3 is TGTGCCATCAGTGAGGGAGAGGTTCCTTCCACAGATACGCAGTATTTT.

The CDR3 reads CASSFAGMNTEAFF. The CDR3 DNA reads TGTGCCAGCAGTTTTGCAGGGATGAACACTGAAGCTTTCTTT. The V call is TRBV28, the J call TRBJ1-1, with a tentative D call TRBD1 (5 bases). The length of the CDR3 is 14 residues. Trimming removed 3 bases from V and 0 bases from J, with 8 bases in between. From germline, CDR1 is MDHEN and CDR2 SYDVKM.

This clone appeared once. This chain uses TRBV5-6 with TRBJ1-2; D not certain. CDR3 size: 15 residues. The germline V gene has CDR1 SGHDT and CDR2 YYEEEE. V was trimmed by 4 bases and J by 3 bases, leaving 16 bases between them. The CDR3 DNA follows: TGTGCCAGCAGCCTGACTCGCCCCCAAGACTATGGCTACACCTTC. This translates into CASSLTRPQDYGYTF.

J is TRBJ2-1 and V is TRBV19; D gene unclear. The CDR3 spans 12 residues. The V end lost 6 bases, the J end lost 2 bases, and 5 bases lay between the germline ends. The germline CDR1 and CDR2 sequences are LNHDA and SQIVND (reference sequence). As DNA, the CDR3 is TGTGCCAGTAGAACAGCCTACAATGAGCAGTTCTTC. The encoded protein is CASRTAYNEQFF.

The chain employs TRBV6-5 and TRBJ2-3, with 9 bases fitting TRBD2. Unmatched junction bases numbered 4, after V lost 6 bases and J lost 3 bases. CDR1 and CDR2 from the germline V gene are MNHEY and SVGAGI. This CDR3 comprises 14 residues. As DNA, the CDR3 is TGTGCCAGCAGCAAGGGACTAGCAACAGATACGCAGTATTTT. The encoded protein is CASSKGLATDTQYF.

The V call is TRBV11-1, the J call TRBJ2-3; D gene ambiguous. Germline lookup yields CDR1 SGHAT and CDR2 FQDESV (reference sequence). V lost 2 bases and J 11 bases, leaving 11 bases between the germline ends. The CDR3 runs 12 residues. This CDR3 reads CASSLSLPRQYF. CDR3 in DNA: TGTGCCAGCAGCTTAAGCCTTCCAAGGCAGTATTTT.